This entry features one T cell receptor beta chain sequence. Antigen specificity is unknown. The data were taken from a study of response to subunit inactivated influenza vaccine. Broader study findings: Few new T cells, the authors suggested, are recruited by each seasonal influenza vaccination.

This CDR3 region has 16 residues. Germline loops: CDR1 MDHEN, CDR2 SYDVKM. Trimming at V came to 10 bases and at J to 2 bases, leaving 15 bases not matched to a gene. TCRdb reprocessed the RT-PCR reads with MiXCR, giving one entry per CDR3 protein. This table holds about 540,000 distinct CDR3 sequences, around 21% found once. The sample was also linked to a second study, of T cells expressing NK-cell markers. That work states: 5'RACE template switching with UMIs generated TCR beta cDNA. Repertoires of TCR beta were obtained from T cells sorted as CD3+CD56+NKG2C+, CD3+CD56+NKG2C- and CD3+CD56-NKG2C+. Dominant NKG2C+ clonotypes in over 5 donors made up about 1.0-8% of CD8+ T cells. In a few donors, dominant clonotypes made up about 28.3-65% of CD3+CD56-NKG2C+ cells.

The receptor was derived from a man aged 45-65 years who received an inactivated influenza vaccine. Sequenced here: CD4+ T cells sorted from PBMCs, sampled 12 days after vaccination. V and J are TRBV28 and TRBJ2-3, with TRBD2 matching over 7 bases. The CDR3 region has the DNA TGTGCCACCCTCCTTTCTGGCGGGGACTACACAGATACGCAGTATTTT. This translates into CATLLSGGDYTDTQYF.